This T cell receptor beta chain was sequenced during a study of blood T cell repertoires in COVID-19. Study summary: Italy, Spain and the United States were the sources of the convalescent and acute COVID-19 samples. T cells, B-cell-depleted T cells, or PBMCs provided the cDNA or gDNA that served as material.

The V gene lost 5 bases and the J gene lost 1 base, with 12 bases spanning the gap. Germline CDR1 reads LNHDA; CDR2 reads SQIVND (reference sequence). The CDR3 covers 15 residues. As handled by the study authors: Amplification of reference gene primers provided the estimated nucleated cell counts. TCRdb's table, derived via immunoSEQ multiplex PCR, lists solely in-frame clones and lacks some. V, J and clone size are taken as reported in that table, and D and trimming were inferred from the DNA itself. The table includes roughly 200,000 clones, 70% to 90% detected once. Material for sequencing was peripheral blood. This chain uses TRBV19 with TRBJ1-5; D is uncertain. The TCR comes from a man between 60 and 70 years old with acute or convalescent COVID-19. CDR3 residues: CASSLSGRSNQPQHF. DNA of the CDR3: TGTGCCAGTAGTTTGTCGGGGAGGAGCAATCAGCCCCAGCATTTT.